This T cell receptor (beta chain) came from a study of technical replicates of blood from a handful of donors. The CDR3 has 16 amino acids. V was pared by 5 bases and J by 0 bases, with 2 bases of the junction left unmatched. Germline CDR1 WNHNN, CDR2 SYGVQD (reference sequence). Here immunoSEQ multiplex PCR was the method, and the copy in TCRdb shows in-frame clones only, minus some. The profile shows more than 45,000 clones, around 91% of them singletons. The rearrangement uses TRBV10-1 and TRBJ1-5, with 12 nucleotides matching TRBD1. Sequencing was carried out using PBMCs. The sequence was collected from a human donor in good health. Some clones in this sample may be carry-over from other donors' samples. DNA of the CDR3: TGCGCCAGCAGTCCGGGACAGGGGGCTAGCAATCAGCCCCAGCATTTT. This gives the protein CASSPGQGASNQPQHF.